The 30 T cell receptor beta chains given below trace back to one sample, sequenced in a study of blood T cell repertoires in COVID-19. Produced via immunoSEQ multiplex PCR; TCRdb's table is partial and in-frame only. The sample holds tens of thousands of clones, 85% to 90% seen once. The specimen was peripheral blood. The receptors were gathered from a woman aged 80 or over with active COVID-19.

This clone has just one count. V and J are TRBV5-1 and TRBJ2-7; 12 bases map to TRBD2. V was pared by 4 bases and J by 0 bases, with 5 bases of the junction left unmatched. The CDR3 runs to 16 residues. From germline, CDR1 is SGHRS and CDR2 YFSETQ. CDR3 nucleotide sequence: TGCGCCAGCAGCGAGACTAGCGGGAGCTTCTCCTACGAGCAGTACTTC. It translates to CASSETSGSFSYEQYF.

The chain carries TRBV4-2 and TRBJ2-7, with TRBD2 identical over 7 bases. This CDR3 comprises 15 residues. V trimming: 0 bases; J trimming: 6 bases; junction bases outside the gene matches: 8. Germline values: CDR1 LGHNA, CDR2 YNFKEQ. CDR3 coding DNA: TGTGCCAGCAGCCAAGACCCCCGGACTAGGAGCGAGCAGTACTTC. Its translation is CASSQDPRTRSEQYF.

The sample holds one count of this clone. The chain links TRBV4-1 to TRBJ2-7; D is unclear. The CDR3 sequence is 13 residues long. Trimming stripped 5 bases from V and 6 bases from J, with 14 bases between. Germline-derived CDR1 and CDR2 are MGHRA and YSYEKL. CDR3 loop: CASSYEERGEQYF. The DNA of the CDR3 is TGCGCCAGCAGCTACGAGGAGCGTGGCGAGCAGTACTTC.

CDR3: CASSLLAANPYNEQFF. The CDR3 nucleotides are TGTGCCAGCAGTTTATTAGCAGCCAACCCCTACAATGAGCAGTTCTTC. The V and J genes are TRBV28 and TRBJ2-1; D ambiguous. In germline, CDR1 is MDHEN, CDR2 SYDVKM. CDR3 length equals 16 residues. Trimming pared 1 base from V and 2 bases from J, leaving 12 bases between.

The V and J genes are TRBV12-5 and TRBJ2-1; 8 nucleotides agree with TRBD2. The CDR3 runs to 13 residues. V was pared by 0 bases and J by 10 bases, with 2 bases of the junction left unmatched. Germline CDR1 is LGHNT and CDR2 is FRNRAP. The CDR3 region is CASGLVSGGEQFF. As DNA, the CDR3 is TGTGCTAGTGGTTTGGTATCGGGGGGGGAGCAGTTCTTC.

This sequence joins TRBV6-6 and TRBJ2-1, with 8 bases lining up with TRBD2. The V gene end was trimmed by 2 bases and the J gene end by 7 bases; junction bases not matched to a gene: 10. Per germline, CDR1 MNHNY and CDR2 SVGAGI (reference sequence). The CDR3 is 16 residues long. The CDR3, as DNA: TGTGCCAGCAGTTACCCCACGGCGGGAGGAGGGAATGAGCAGTTCTTC. Amino acids: CASSYPTAGGGNEQFF.

The chain recombines TRBV18 with TRBJ1-4; 7 bases align to TRBD1. The germline gives CDR1 KGHSH, CDR2 LQKENI. Losses at the gene ends were 5 bases for V and 10 bases for J; bases not matched to a gene: 10. The CDR3 loop spans 14 amino acids. The DNA for the CDR3 is TGTGCCAGCTCAGAAGGACAGGTTCCGGGAAAACTGTTTTTT. Translating it yields CASSEGQVPGKLFF.

In its sample, this clone was seen a few times. The genes are TRBV2 and TRBJ1-2, with 8 bases matching TRBD1. The J segment lost 2 bases and the V segment lost 6 bases, leaving 8 bases of the junction unmatched. CDR3 length: 15 residues. The germline V gene has CDR1 SNHLY and CDR2 FYNNEI. Here the CDR3 DNA reads TGTGCCAGCAGAGGACAGGGAGCAGCAAACTATGGCTACACCTTC. Translated: CASRGQGAANYGYTF.

The count of this clone is one. The genes are TRBV9 and TRBJ2-3; 8 nucleotides align to TRBD2. This CDR3 has 17 residues. The trim removed 6 bases at V and 2 bases at J, leaving 14 bases unmatched. In germline, CDR1 is SGDLS, CDR2 YYNGEE. Written as DNA, the CDR3 is TGTGCCAGCAACGGGGGGGCTGACCTGGGTTTCACAGATACGCAGTATTTT. This encodes CASNGGADLGFTDTQYF.

The gene calls are TRBV4-2 and TRBJ2-3; 12 bases align to TRBD2. CDR3 length equals 18 residues. Germline loops: CDR1 LGHNA, CDR2 YNFKEQ. Losses at the gene ends were 1 base for V and 2 bases for J; bases not matched to a gene: 7. CDR3 coding DNA: TGTGCCAGCAGCCAAGGGTTCGGGACTAGCGGGTTCACAGATACGCAGTATTTT. It encodes CASSQGFGTSGFTDTQYF.

This clone occurred once. The V and J genes are TRBV6-6 and TRBJ1-1, with TRBD1 matching over 7 bases. The germline V gene has CDR1 MNHNY and CDR2 SVGAGI (reference sequence). This CDR3 is built from 15 residues. The junction had 10 bases not matched to a gene; V was cut back by 6 bases and J by 3 bases. The CDR3 protein is CASSRRGDWDTEAFF. In DNA form, the CDR3 reads TGTGCCAGCAGCCGCAGGGGGGATTGGGACACTGAAGCTTTCTTT.

This clone appeared a few times. The rearrangement uses TRBV9 and TRBJ1-3; 7 bases are shared with TRBD1. V lost 0 bases and J lost 0; bases outside the gene matches: 3. The CDR3 is made up of 16 amino acids. CDR1 is SGDLS and CDR2 is YYNGEE in the germline V gene. The CDR3 reads CASSVAGQYSGNTIYF. As DNA, the CDR3 is TGTGCCAGCAGCGTAGCGGGACAGTACTCTGGAAACACCATATATTTT.

The chain uses TRBV18 and TRBJ2-3; TRBD2 matches 12 bases. Trimming at V came to 3 bases and at J to 5 bases, leaving 6 bases not matched to a gene. The CDR3 totals 16 residues. The germline CDR1 and CDR2 sequences are KGHSH and LQKENI. CDR3 sequence reads: CASSPRLAGVGDTQYF. The CDR3 DNA reads as TGTGCCAGCTCACCTCGACTAGCGGGAGTGGGAGATACGCAGTATTTT.

J is TRBJ2-3 and V is TRBV5-1; tentatively, D is TRBD1 (6 bases). Trimming removed 4 bases from V and 5 bases from J, with 8 bases in between. Looked up from germline, CDR1 is SGHRS and CDR2 is YFSETQ. This CDR3 comprises 12 residues. As DNA, the CDR3 is TGCGCCAGCAGCCCGACAGGAGATACGCAGTATTTT. Translation gives CASSPTGDTQYF.

The genes are TRBV19 and TRBJ2-7, with TRBD2 matching over 10 bases. The CDR3 loop spans 15 amino acids. The J segment lost 2 bases and the V segment lost 5 bases, leaving 6 bases of the junction unmatched. Germline assignment: CDR1 LNHDA and CDR2 SQIVND (reference sequence). Written as DNA, the CDR3 is TGTGCCAGTAGTTTAGCGGGAGGACCTACCTACGAGCAGTACTTC. It is translated as CASSLAGGPTYEQYF.

The chain recombines TRBV6-6 with TRBJ2-1, with 10 bases lining up with TRBD2. Germline trimming cut 5 bases from V and 4 bases from J; bases unmatched to any gene: 11. The length of the CDR3 is 17 residues. The germline V gene encodes CDR1 MNHNY and CDR2 SVGAGI (reference sequence). The CDR3 loop is CASSPQLTSGSYNEQFF. The DNA of the CDR3 is TGTGCCAGCAGTCCCCAACTGACTAGCGGGTCATACAATGAGCAGTTCTTC.

The DNA for the CDR3 is TGTGCCAGCGGCAAGCCGGGACTTACCCACAATGAGCAGTTCTTC. Amino acid sequence: CASGKPGLTHNEQFF. The rearrangement links TRBV11-2 to TRBJ2-1, with D maybe TRBD2 (6 bases). The CDR3 consists of 15 residues. Trimming left V 8 bases short and J 5 bases short, with 19 bases between. Germline lookup yields CDR1 SGHAT and CDR2 FQNNGV.

The V call is TRBV7-9, the J call TRBJ2-1, with 8 bases that match TRBD2. Trimming cost V 5 bases and J 4 bases; bases outside gene matches: 7. CDR1 is SEHNR, CDR2 FQNEAQ, per germline (reference sequence). The CDR3 spans 15 residues. The CDR3 sequence: CASSPRTSLYNEQFF. In DNA, the CDR3 is TGTGCCAGCAGCCCGAGGACTAGCTTATACAATGAGCAGTTCTTC. Complete variable domain (other parts from reference TRBV7-9 and TRBJ2-1): DTGVSQNPRHKITKRGQNVTFRCDPISEHNRLYWYRQTLGQGPEFLTYFQNEAQLEKSRLLSDRFSAERPKGSFSTLEIQRTEQGDSAMYLCASSPRTSLYNEQFFGPGTRLTVL.

V gene TRBV7-9 combines with J gene TRBJ2-1, with D possibly TRBD2 on 6 matching bases. From germline, CDR1 is SEHNR and CDR2 FQNEAQ (reference sequence). The CDR3 runs 17 residues. Trimming stripped 6 bases from V and 6 bases from J, with 24 bases between. The CDR3 loop is CASSFGGVPIWLNEQFF. The DNA for the CDR3 is TGTGCCAGCAGTTTCGGCGGGGTACCCATCTGGCTCAATGAGCAGTTCTTC.

The gene calls are TRBV29-1 and TRBJ1-2; D is unclear. This CDR3 has 14 residues. Germline lookup yields CDR1 SQVTM and CDR2 ANQGSEA. Trimming took 2 bases from V and 4 from J, leaving 14 bases between them. Here the CDR3 DNA reads TGCAGCGTTGAATTTGAGGAGGGTATCTATGGCTACACCTTC. Amino acid sequence: CSVEFEEGIYGYTF.

The chain recombines TRBV19 with TRBJ2-2; D possibly corresponds to TRBD2 (7 bases). CDR1 LNHDA and CDR2 SQIVND come from the germline V gene (reference sequence). The CDR3 runs to 16 residues. The V and J ends lost 0 bases and 3 bases respectively, with 11 bases between them. CDR3 sequence (DNA): TGTGCCAGTAGTATAGATCCGGGGGGCGACACCGGGGAGCTGTTTTTT. Its protein product is CASSIDPGGDTGELFF.

The V gene is TRBV6-2 or TRBV6-3, the J gene TRBJ2-7; 7 nucleotides match TRBD2. This CDR3 contains 15 residues. Trimming cost V 4 bases and J 0 bases; bases outside gene matches: 6. In germline, CDR1 is MNHEY, CDR2 SVGEGT. DNA of the CDR3: TGTGCCAGCAGTTGGGGCGGGGGAAGCTCCTACGAGCAGTACTTC. Translation: CASSWGGGSSYEQYF.

The V call is TRBV28, the J call TRBJ1-1; D not resolved. With 5 bases removed from V and 0 bases from J, the gap between germline ends came to 13 bases. Germline loops: CDR1 MDHEN, CDR2 SYDVKM. CDR3 length: 15 residues. Written as DNA, the CDR3 is TGTGCCAGCAGTCCCCATAAGAACATGAACACTGAAGCTTTCTTT. Translation: CASSPHKNMNTEAFF.

The chain has TRBV5-6 and TRBJ2-7; D may be TRBD1 (6 bases). There are 14 residues in the CDR3. Trimming took 3 bases from V and 7 from J, leaving 17 bases between them. Looked up from germline, CDR1 is SGHDT and CDR2 is YYEEEE. The DNA for the CDR3 is TGTGCCAGCAGCTCTCTTCACAGGGTCTGGGAGCAGTACTTC. Residues: CASSSLHRVWEQYF.

The chain links TRBV28 to TRBJ1-1, with D tentatively TRBD1 (5 bases). CDR3 length: 13 amino acids. V lost 3 bases, J lost 5 bases, and 10 bases lay in between. The germline CDR1 and CDR2 sequences are MDHEN and SYDVKM. The DNA for the CDR3 is TGTGCCAGCAGTTTCGGGGGAAGGACTGAAGCTTTCTTT. Amino acid sequence: CASSFGGRTEAFF.

The genes are TRBV6-2 or TRBV6-3 and TRBJ1-2; D uncertain. The CDR3 has 15 residues. Germline values: CDR1 MNHEY, CDR2 SVGEGT. The germline V and J ends were trimmed by 3 bases and 8 bases, with 19 bases remaining between them. CDR3: CASSYRQEGRSGYTF. The CDR3 nucleotides read TGTGCCAGCAGTTATCGACAAGAGGGCAGGTCGGGCTACACCTTC.

The V call is TRBV4-2, the J call TRBJ1-6; 7 bases map to TRBD1. Germline V lookup: CDR1 LGHNA, CDR2 YNFKEQ. Trimming removed 0 bases from V and 9 bases from J; junction bases left unmatched: 11. CDR3 length: 17 residues. DNA for the CDR3: TGTGCCAGCAGCCAAGATTCGGTACCCGACAGGGTTTCACCCCTCCACTTT. Translated, it gives CASSQDSVPDRVSPLHF.

This chain joins TRBV9 and TRBJ2-1; 10 positions match TRBD2. V lost 4 bases to trimming and J lost 1 base; unmatched junction nucleotides: 8. The CDR3 contains 17 residues. Germline V gene data show CDR1 as SGDLS and CDR2 as YYNGEE. CDR3 in amino acids: CASSIKTSGLSYNEQFF. The CDR3 region has the DNA TGTGCCAGCAGCATAAAGACTAGCGGGCTATCCTACAATGAGCAGTTCTTC.

The V and J genes are TRBV2 and TRBJ1-1; TRBD1 aligns across 11 bases. The CDR3 sequence is 12 residues long. Germline V gives CDR1 SNHLY, CDR2 FYNNEI. The V and J ends lost 8 bases and 6 bases, in that order; junction bases with no gene match: 2. For the CDR3, the DNA is TGTGCCAGCCTGGGACAGGGGGCTGAAGCTTTCTTT. Encoded protein: CASLGQGAEAFF.

Only a few counts were recorded for this clone. The chain carries TRBV7-7 and TRBJ1-2; no clear D gene. Trimming removed 5 bases from V and 0 bases from J, with 25 bases in between. The germline V gene encodes CDR1 SSHAT and CDR2 FNYEAQ (reference sequence). CDR3 size: 19 residues. The CDR3 reads CASSGSPTGTDPPNYGYTF. The CDR3 DNA reads as TGTGCCAGCAGCGGGAGCCCGACTGGAACCGACCCACCTAACTATGGCTACACCTTC.